This T cell receptor (beta chain) originates from a study of T cell repertoires in cytomegalovirus infection (dated by TCRdb to between 2017 and 2020). Regarding the complete study: The HLA type of each donor mattered for the analysis, because public TCR beta signatures pointed to carriage of CMV infection along with the matching HLA type. General conclusions and limits of the study: The ex vivo response was dominated by HLA-C-restricted CMV-specific TCR beta clonotypes, which also provided the single most frequent clonotype in two of eight donors. In both this cohort and an independent cohort of some 350 donors, the cumulative frequency of public TCR beta family members distinguished carriers of CMV infection plus the relevant HLA type.

From cysteine to phenylalanine, the CDR3 is 17 amino acids long. The entry retains the CDR3 DNA only, 51 bases that are in frame from base 1. CDR1 is given as SEHNR and CDR2 as FQNEAQ, both from the germline V gene (reference sequence). V lost 5 bases and J lost 6 bases, and the count of bases not matched to a germline gene is 15. Reads for this sample came from an Illumina HiSeq 1500. The raw public data were reprocessed by TCRdb itself: fastp quality trimming at Q25, MiXCR clonotype calling, in-frame beta chains only. All rows with the same CDR3 protein become a single entry with the most common DNA and genes. This sample comprises about 250,000 distinct CDR3 sequences, 17% of them detected only once. Roughly half of the sample is in the top ten clones. This clonotype showed up many times. The clone's antigen remains unknown. Per-base quality was not reported, and no clone a single base away is much larger than it.

Sequenced material: CD8+ T cells from PBMCs. The origin of this receptor is a human donor in good health (CMV status not recorded). Some clones in this sample may be carry-over from other donors' samples. Rearrangement joined TRBV7-9 to TRBJ1-5; TRBD1 aligns with 8 central bases. This receptor carries the CDR3 CASSHTSGTGGGQPQHF. DNA sequence: TGTGCCAGCAGCCACACTTCTGGAACAGGGGGAGGTCAGCCCCAGCATTTT.